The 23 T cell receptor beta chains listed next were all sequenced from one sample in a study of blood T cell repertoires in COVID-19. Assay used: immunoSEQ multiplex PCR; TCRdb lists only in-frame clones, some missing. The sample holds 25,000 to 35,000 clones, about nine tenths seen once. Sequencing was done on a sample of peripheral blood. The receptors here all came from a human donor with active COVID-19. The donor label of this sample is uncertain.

The CDR3 DNA follows: TGTGCCAGCATCTTGGGACAGGCCTGGGGAGAGCAGTACTTC. It codes for CASILGQAWGEQYF. The chain couples TRBV6-5 to TRBJ2-7; 8 bases match TRBD1. The CDR3 totals 14 residues. Germline V gene sequence: CDR1 MNHEY, CDR2 SVGAGI. With 7 bases clipped from V and 7 bases from J, the junction kept 12 bases outside the gene matches.

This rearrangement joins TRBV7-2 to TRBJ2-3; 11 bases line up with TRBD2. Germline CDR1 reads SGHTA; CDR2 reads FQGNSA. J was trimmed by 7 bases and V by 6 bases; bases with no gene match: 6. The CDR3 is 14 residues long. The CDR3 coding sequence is TGTGCCAGCAGTAGCGGGGGGGGCAGGTATACGCAGTATTTT. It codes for CASSSGGGRYTQYF.

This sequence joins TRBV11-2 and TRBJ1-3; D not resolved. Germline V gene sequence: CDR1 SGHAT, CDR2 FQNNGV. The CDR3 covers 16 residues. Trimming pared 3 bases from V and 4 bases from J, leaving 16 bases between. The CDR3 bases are TGTGCCAGCAGCTTGGAACAGCCCAGACCGGGAAACACCATATATTTT. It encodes CASSLEQPRPGNTIYF.

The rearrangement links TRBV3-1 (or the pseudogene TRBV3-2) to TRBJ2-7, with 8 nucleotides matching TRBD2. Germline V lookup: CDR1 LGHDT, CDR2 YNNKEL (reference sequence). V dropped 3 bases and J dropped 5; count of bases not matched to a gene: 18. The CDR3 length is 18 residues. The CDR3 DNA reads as TGTGCCAGCAGCCAGGGACTGGGACTCCGGGGGGGCGGAGACGAGCAGTACTTC. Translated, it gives CASSQGLGLRGGGDEQYF.

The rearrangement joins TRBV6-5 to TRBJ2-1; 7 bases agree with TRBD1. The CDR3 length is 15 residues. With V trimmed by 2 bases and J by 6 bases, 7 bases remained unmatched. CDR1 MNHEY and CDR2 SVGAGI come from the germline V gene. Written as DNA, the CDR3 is TGTGCCAGCAGTTACCCAGGGGGAAGTCCCAATGAGCAGTTCTTC. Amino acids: CASSYPGGSPNEQFF.

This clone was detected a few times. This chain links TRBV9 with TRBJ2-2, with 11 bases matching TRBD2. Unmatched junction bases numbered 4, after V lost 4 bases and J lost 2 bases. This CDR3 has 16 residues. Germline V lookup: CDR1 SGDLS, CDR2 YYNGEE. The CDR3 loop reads CASSFGLAGNTGELFF. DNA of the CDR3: TGTGCCAGCAGCTTCGGACTAGCGGGCAACACCGGGGAGCTGTTTTTT.

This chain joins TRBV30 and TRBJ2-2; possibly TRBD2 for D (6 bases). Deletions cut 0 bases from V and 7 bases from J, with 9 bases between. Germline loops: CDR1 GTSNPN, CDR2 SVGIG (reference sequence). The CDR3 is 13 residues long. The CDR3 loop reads CAWSVLGGGELFF. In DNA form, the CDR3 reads TGTGCCTGGAGTGTACTGGGGGGCGGGGAGCTGTTTTTT. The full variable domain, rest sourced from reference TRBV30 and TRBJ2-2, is SQTIHQWPATLVQPVGSPLSLECTVEGTSNPNLYWYRQAAGRGLQLLFYSVGIGQISSEVPQNLSASRPQDRQFILSSKKLLLSDSGFYLCAWSVLGGGELFFGEGSRLTVL.

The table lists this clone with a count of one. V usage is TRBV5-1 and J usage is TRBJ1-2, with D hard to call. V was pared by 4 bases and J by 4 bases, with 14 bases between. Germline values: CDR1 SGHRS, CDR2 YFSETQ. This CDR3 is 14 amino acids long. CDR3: CASSVTPGVYGYTF. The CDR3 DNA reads TGCGCCAGCAGCGTAACACCGGGAGTCTATGGCTACACCTTC.

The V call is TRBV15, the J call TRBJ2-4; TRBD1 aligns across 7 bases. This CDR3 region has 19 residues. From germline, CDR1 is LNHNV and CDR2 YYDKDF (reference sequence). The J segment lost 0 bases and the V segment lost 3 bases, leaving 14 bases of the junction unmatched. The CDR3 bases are TGTGCCACCAGCAGCAGACAGGGTGGGGGCCTGATAGCCAAAAACATTCAGTACTTC. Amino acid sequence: CATSSRQGGGLIAKNIQYF. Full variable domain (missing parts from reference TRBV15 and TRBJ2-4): DAMVIQNPRYQVTQFGKPVTLSCSQTLNHNVMYWYQQKSSQAPKLLFHYYDKDFNNEADTPDNFQSRRPNTSFCFLDIRSPGLGDTAMYLCATSSRQGGGLIAKNIQYFGAGTRLSVL.

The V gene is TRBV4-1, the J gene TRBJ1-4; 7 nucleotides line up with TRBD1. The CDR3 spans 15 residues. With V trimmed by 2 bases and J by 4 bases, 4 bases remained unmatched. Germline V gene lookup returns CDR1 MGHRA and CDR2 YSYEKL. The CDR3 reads CASSQTGQLNEKLFF. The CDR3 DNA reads TGCGCCAGCAGCCAAACGGGACAGCTTAATGAAAAACTGTTTTTT.

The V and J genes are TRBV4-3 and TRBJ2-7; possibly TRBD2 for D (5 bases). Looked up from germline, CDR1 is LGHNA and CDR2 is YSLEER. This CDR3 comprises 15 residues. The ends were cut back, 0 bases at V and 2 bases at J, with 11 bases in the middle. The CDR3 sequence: CASSQDWSAAYEQYF. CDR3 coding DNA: TGCGCCAGCAGCCAAGATTGGTCAGCGGCCTACGAGCAGTACTTC.

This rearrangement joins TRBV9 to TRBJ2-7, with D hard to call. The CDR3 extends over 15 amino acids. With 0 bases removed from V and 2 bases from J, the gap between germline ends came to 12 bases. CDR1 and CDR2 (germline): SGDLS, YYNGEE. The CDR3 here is CASSVAHTPAYEQYF. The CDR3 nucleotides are TGTGCCAGCAGCGTAGCTCATACACCCGCCTACGAGCAGTACTTC.

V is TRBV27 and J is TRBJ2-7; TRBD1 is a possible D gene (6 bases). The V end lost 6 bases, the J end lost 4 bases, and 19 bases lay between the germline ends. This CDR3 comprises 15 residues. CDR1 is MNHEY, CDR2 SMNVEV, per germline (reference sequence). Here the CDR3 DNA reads TGTGCCAGCAGCCTGGGCCGGGACATCGGATACGAGCAGTACTTC. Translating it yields CASSLGRDIGYEQYF.

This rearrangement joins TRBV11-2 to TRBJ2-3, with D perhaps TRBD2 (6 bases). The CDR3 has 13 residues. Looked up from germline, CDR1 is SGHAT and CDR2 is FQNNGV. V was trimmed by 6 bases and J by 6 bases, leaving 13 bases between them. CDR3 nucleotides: TGTGCCAGCAGTAACGCGGGGCCTGATACGCAGTATTTT. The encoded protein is CASSNAGPDTQYF. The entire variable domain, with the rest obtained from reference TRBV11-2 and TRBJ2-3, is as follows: EAGVAQSPRYKIIEKRQSVAFWCNPISGHATLYWYQQILGQGPKLLIQFQNNGVVDDSQLPKDRFSAERLKGVDSTLKIQPAKLEDSAVYLCASSNAGPDTQYFGPGTRLTVL.

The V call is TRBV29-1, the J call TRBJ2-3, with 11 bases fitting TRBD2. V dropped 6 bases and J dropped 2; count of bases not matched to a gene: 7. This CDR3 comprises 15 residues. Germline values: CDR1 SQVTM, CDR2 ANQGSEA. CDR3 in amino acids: CSVEGTSGSTDTQYF. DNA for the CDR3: TGCAGCGTCGAGGGGACTAGCGGTTCCACAGATACGCAGTATTTT.

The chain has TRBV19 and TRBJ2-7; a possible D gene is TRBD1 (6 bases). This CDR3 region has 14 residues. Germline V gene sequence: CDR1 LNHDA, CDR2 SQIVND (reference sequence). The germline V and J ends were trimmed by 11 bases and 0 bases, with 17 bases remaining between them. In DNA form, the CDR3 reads TGTGCCTCGAAGGAAGCGACAGGCTCCTACGAGCAGTACTTC. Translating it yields CASKEATGSYEQYF.

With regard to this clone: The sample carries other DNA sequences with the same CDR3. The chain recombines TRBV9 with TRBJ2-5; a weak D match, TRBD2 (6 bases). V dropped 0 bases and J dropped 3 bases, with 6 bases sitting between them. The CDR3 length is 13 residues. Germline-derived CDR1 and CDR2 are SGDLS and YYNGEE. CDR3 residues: CASSVGLEETQYF. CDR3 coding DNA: TGTGCCAGCAGCGTAGGACTAGAAGAGACCCAGTACTTC.

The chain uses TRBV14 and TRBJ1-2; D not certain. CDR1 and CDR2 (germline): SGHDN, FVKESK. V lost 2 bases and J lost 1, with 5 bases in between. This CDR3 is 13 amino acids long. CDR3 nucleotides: TGTGCCAGCAGCCAAACAATTAACTATGGCTACACCTTC. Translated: CASSQTINYGYTF.

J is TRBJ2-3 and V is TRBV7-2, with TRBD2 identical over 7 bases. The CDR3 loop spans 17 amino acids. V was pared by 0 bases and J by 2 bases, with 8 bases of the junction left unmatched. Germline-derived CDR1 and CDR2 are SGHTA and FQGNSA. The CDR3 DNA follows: TGTGCCAGCAGCTTAGCAAGGCTAGCGGCATCCACAGATACGCAGTATTTT. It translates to CASSLARLAASTDTQYF.

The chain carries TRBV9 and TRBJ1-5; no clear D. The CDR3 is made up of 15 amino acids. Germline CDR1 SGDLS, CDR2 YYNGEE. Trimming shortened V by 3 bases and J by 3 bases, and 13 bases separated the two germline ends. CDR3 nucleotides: TGTGCCAGCAGCGGCGGTTCGGGGTTCAATCAGCCCCAGCATTTT. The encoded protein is CASSGGSGFNQPQHF.

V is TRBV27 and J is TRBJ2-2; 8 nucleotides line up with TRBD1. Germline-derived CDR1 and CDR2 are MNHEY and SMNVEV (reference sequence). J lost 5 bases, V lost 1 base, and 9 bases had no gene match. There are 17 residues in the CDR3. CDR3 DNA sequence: TGTGCCAGCAGTTTATATTGGGGGCAGGGGGCGACCGGGGAGCTGTTTTTT. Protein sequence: CASSLYWGQGATGELFF.

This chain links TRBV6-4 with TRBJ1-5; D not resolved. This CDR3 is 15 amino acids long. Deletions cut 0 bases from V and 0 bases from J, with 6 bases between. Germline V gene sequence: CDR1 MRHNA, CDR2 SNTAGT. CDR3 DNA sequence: TGTGCCAGCAGTGACTCCAGACTTAGCAATCAGCCCCAGCATTTT. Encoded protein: CASSDSRLSNQPQHF.

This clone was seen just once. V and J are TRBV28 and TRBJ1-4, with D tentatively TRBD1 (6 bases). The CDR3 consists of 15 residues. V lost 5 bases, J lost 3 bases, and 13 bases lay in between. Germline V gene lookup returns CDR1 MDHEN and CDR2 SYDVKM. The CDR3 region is CASSPYRESNEKLFF. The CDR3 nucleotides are TGTGCCAGCAGTCCGTACAGGGAATCTAATGAAAAACTGTTTTTT.